These 20 T cell receptor beta chains were all obtained from the same sample, sequenced in a study of blood T cell repertoires in COVID-19. The table came from immunoSEQ multiplex PCR; TCRdb's copy has only in-frame clones and leaves some out. The sample includes about 140,000 clones, 70% to 90% of them seen just once. The material sequenced was peripheral blood. The origin of the receptors is a human donor in a cohort sampled during active COVID-19.

The J gene is TRBJ1-4, the V gene TRBV27; D is unclear. The germline V and J ends were trimmed by 3 bases and 0 bases, with 8 bases remaining between them. CDR3 length equals 15 residues. CDR1 is MNHEY, CDR2 SMNVEV, per germline (reference sequence). DNA of the CDR3: TGTGCCAGCAGTTTGGGCTACCCAACTAATGAAAAACTGTTTTTT. Residues: CASSLGYPTNEKLFF.

The rearrangement uses TRBV4-1 and TRBJ2-7, with 7 bases identical to TRBD1. The germline V gene encodes CDR1 MGHRA and CDR2 YSYEKL. The CDR3 runs to 16 residues. The ends lost 1 base at V and 2 bases at J; junction bases unmatched: 8. This CDR3 is CASSQAALTGTYEQYF. CDR3 nucleotide sequence: TGCGCCAGCAGCCAAGCCGCCCTGACAGGGACCTACGAGCAGTACTTC.

The chain couples TRBV4-2 to TRBJ2-1; 7 bases are a match to TRBD2. Germline CDR1 reads LGHNA; CDR2 reads YNFKEQ. The CDR3 is 13 residues long. Unmatched junction bases numbered 3, after V lost 2 bases and J lost 8 bases. The CDR3, as DNA: TGTGCCAGCAGCCAACGACGGGGGGATGAGCAGTTCTTC. Its translation is CASSQRRGDEQFF.

V is TRBV9 and J is TRBJ2-2; 8 bases align to TRBD1. CDR1 is SGDLS and CDR2 is YYNGEE in the germline V gene. This CDR3 has 15 amino acids. V was pared by 4 bases and J by 7 bases, with 9 bases of the junction left unmatched. The CDR3 is CASSLTDRVGGELFF. In nucleotides, the CDR3 is TGTGCCAGCAGCCTTACGGACAGGGTTGGCGGGGAGCTGTTTTTT. The full variable domain, its missing parts supplied by reference TRBV9 and TRBJ2-2, is DSGVTQTPKHLITATGQRVTLRCSPRSGDLSVYWYQQSLDQGLQFLIQYYNGEERAKGNILERFSAQQFPDLHSELNLSSLELGDSALYFCASSLTDRVGGELFFGEGSRLTVL.

This chain connects TRBV3-1 (or the pseudogene TRBV3-2) to TRBJ2-7; 8 positions match TRBD2. The CDR3 has 13 residues. Trimming removed 0 bases from V and 6 bases from J; junction bases left unmatched: 1. Germline-derived CDR1 and CDR2 are LGHDT and YNNKEL (reference sequence). DNA for the CDR3: TGTGCCAGCAGCCAAGATGGGACTAGCGAGCAGTACTTC. Translated: CASSQDGTSEQYF.

This clone has only a few counts. This rearrangement joins TRBV6-1 to TRBJ1-4, with D perhaps TRBD1 (6 bases). This CDR3 is built from 15 residues. Trimming pared 3 bases from V and 2 bases from J, leaving 10 bases between. The germline CDR1 and CDR2 sequences are MNHNS and SASEGT. The CDR3 sequence is CASSDTGSTNEKLFF. The CDR3 nucleotides read TGTGCCAGCAGTGACACAGGGTCCACTAATGAAAAACTGTTTTTT.

The chain employs TRBV27 and TRBJ2-2, with TRBD2 as a possible D gene (6 bases). Trimming took 5 bases from V and 4 from J, leaving 20 bases between them. Germline V lookup: CDR1 MNHEY, CDR2 SMNVEV (reference sequence). The CDR3 has 17 amino acids. CDR3 sequence (DNA): TGTGCCAGCAGTCCCGCGTCGACCAGGACTACCACCGGGGAGCTGTTTTTT. Its translation is CASSPASTRTTTGELFF.

This clone was counted a single time. This chain links TRBV6-5 with TRBJ1-1; D call uncertain. The CDR3 is 12 residues long. Germline values: CDR1 MNHEY, CDR2 SVGAGI. The V gene lost 8 bases and the J gene lost 0 bases, with 7 bases spanning the gap. The CDR3 loop reads CASSSMNTEAFF. CDR3 DNA: TGTGCCAGCTCCAGTATGAACACTGAAGCTTTCTTT.

The rearrangement uses TRBV5-1 and TRBJ1-1; the D is unclear. The V end was cut by 4 bases, the J end by 11 bases, with 21 bases between. In germline, CDR1 is SGHRS, CDR2 YFSETQ. The CDR3 runs 14 residues. The CDR3 is CASSPFDPTTLAFF. CDR3 DNA sequence: TGCGCCAGCAGCCCGTTTGATCCGACTACCTTGGCTTTCTTT.

The V call is TRBV6-5, the J call TRBJ2-7; perhaps TRBD1 as D (6 bases). This CDR3 is built from 14 residues. V lost 0 bases and J 1 base, leaving 7 bases between the germline ends. Germline values: CDR1 MNHEY, CDR2 SVGAGI. The CDR3: CASSYSDSSYEQYF. As DNA, the CDR3 is TGTGCCAGCAGTTACTCGGACAGTTCCTACGAGCAGTACTTC.

The V call is TRBV5-1, the J call TRBJ1-5; D unresolved. V was trimmed by 0 bases and J by 5 bases, leaving 6 bases between them. This CDR3 has 13 residues. Germline V CDR1 and CDR2: SGHRS, YFSETQ. The CDR3 DNA follows: TGCGCCAGCAGCTTGGACGGGGATCAGCCCCAGCATTTT. It specifies CASSLDGDQPQHF.

J is TRBJ1-2 and V is TRBV7-9; no reliable D call. V shed 1 base and J shed 8 bases, with 11 bases lying between them. Germline V lookup: CDR1 SEHNR, CDR2 FQNEAQ (reference sequence). The CDR3 runs to 13 residues. For the CDR3, the DNA is TGTGCCAGCAGCTTAGACGCCCCCGGGGGCTACACCTTC. The encoded protein is CASSLDAPGGYTF.

The J gene is TRBJ1-2, the V gene TRBV5-8, with unresolved D. The CDR3 extends over 15 amino acids. The germline CDR1 and CDR2 sequences are SGHTS and YDEGEE. V was shortened by 3 bases and J by 4 bases, with 16 bases between the two germline ends. For the CDR3, the DNA is TGTGCCAGCAGCTCAGCAGGTCGATCGGCCTATGGCTACACCTTC. This encodes CASSSAGRSAYGYTF.

The V call is TRBV12-3 or TRBV12-4, the J call TRBJ2-1, with D tentatively TRBD2 (5 bases). Between the trimmed V and J ends, which lost 5 bases and 12 bases, there was a span of 11 bases. The CDR3 is made up of 11 amino acids. CDR3 in amino acids: CASSAPSRQFF. The CDR3 DNA reads TGTGCCAGCAGTGCCCCTAGCCGGCAGTTCTTC.

This clone was recorded only once. The rearrangement uses TRBV7-8 and TRBJ1-1; TRBD1 agrees at 7 bases. From germline, CDR1 is SGHVS and CDR2 FQNEAQ. V dropped 8 bases and J dropped 1; count of bases not matched to a gene: 10. The CDR3 length is 15 residues. As DNA, the CDR3 is TGTGCCAGCGCTCTTCCGGGACAGAAGAACACTGAAGCTTTCTTT. Translated, it gives CASALPGQKNTEAFF. Combining the CDR3 with reference TRBV7-8 and TRBJ1-1 gives the whole variable domain GAGVSQSPRYKVAKRGQDVALRCDPISGHVSLFWYQQALGQGPEFLTYFQNEAQLDKSGLPSDRFFAERPEGSVSTLKIQRTQQEDSAVYLCASALPGQKNTEAFFGQGTRLTVV.

V usage is TRBV28 and J usage is TRBJ1-2, with D perhaps TRBD1 (6 bases). The CDR3 contains 12 residues. V was trimmed by 9 bases and J by 7 bases, leaving 15 bases between them. Germline loops: CDR1 MDHEN, CDR2 SYDVKM. This chain's CDR3 is CASGGAIGGYTF. CDR3 sequence (DNA): TGTGCCAGTGGGGGGGCGATCGGTGGCTACACCTTC.

This clone was recorded only once. The gene calls are TRBV9 and TRBJ2-7, with a weak D call TRBD2 (7 bases). Per the germline V gene, CDR1 is SGDLS and CDR2 is YYNGEE. Trimming took off 0 bases at V and 3 bases at J, with 13 bases between the two ends. The CDR3 consists of 15 residues. For the CDR3, the DNA is TGTGCCAGCAGCGTAGGGGGGGGACACGGCTACGAGCAGTACTTC. Its translation: CASSVGGGHGYEQYF.

The V gene is TRBV28, the J gene TRBJ2-7, with 9 bases aligning to TRBD1. Germline lookup yields CDR1 MDHEN and CDR2 SYDVKM. The V segment lost 4 bases and the J segment 2 bases; nucleotides outside the gene matches: 9. This CDR3 is built from 16 residues. In DNA form, the CDR3 reads TGTGCCAGCAGTTCTACCGGGACAGGGATAACCTACGAGCAGTACTTC. Its translation: CASSSTGTGITYEQYF.

CDR3 coding DNA: TGTGCCAGCAGGTCCGCTCAGGGGGGAGATGAGCAGTTCTTC. Its protein product is CASRSAQGGDEQFF. The gene calls are TRBV7-8 and TRBJ2-1, with a weak D call TRBD1 (7 bases). Per the germline V gene, CDR1 is SGHVS and CDR2 is FQNEAQ. V was cut by 6 bases and J by 8 bases, with 17 bases left in between. This CDR3 contains 14 residues.

The chain couples TRBV5-4 to TRBJ1-3; TRBD1 matches at 7 bases. After removal of 4 bases from V and 4 bases from J, the junction contained 5 bases not matched to a gene. CDR3 length: 14 residues. Germline V gives CDR1 SGHNT, CDR2 YYREEE (reference sequence). The CDR3 DNA sequence: TGTGCCAGCAGCACACAGGGGACCGGAAACACCATATATTTT. This translates into CASSTQGTGNTIYF.